This entry is about one TCR beta chain. As yet, its antigen is unknown. The protocol was immunoSEQ multiplex PCR, while the TCRdb copy is restricted to in-frame clones and leaves out a portion. This table holds 2,100,000 or so clones, about 94% found once. CDR3 length equals 14 residues. Per the germline V gene, CDR1 is SGDLS and CDR2 is YYNGEE. Trimming removed 0 bases from V and 10 bases from J, with 14 bases in between. The data originate from a study of shared clonotypes between healthy human individuals. Study in general: There were three CD4 naive, three CD4 memory, two CD8 naive and one CD8 memory plates per donor.

The study's findings and limits: Represented genetic and exposure-history diversity was restricted by having few donors. Compared with clonotypes that all four donors shared, non-shared clonotypes had lower generation probabilities.

Study donors comprised healthy, HIV-negative adults devoid of recent acute infection or vaccination. This TCR derives from a man aged 18 to 29 in good health. The genes are TRBV9 and TRBJ2-1; D not certain. The specimen was naive CD4+ T cells sorted from blood. This sample's subset: CD45RA+ positively selected. The DNA for the CDR3 is TGTGCCAGCAGCGTAGGTACTCTTGTCGGGGAGCAGTTCTTC. It codes for CASSVGTLVGEQFF. Together with reference TRBV9 and TRBJ2-1, the CDR3 gives the full variable domain: DSGVTQTPKHLITATGQRVTLRCSPRSGDLSVYWYQQSLDQGLQFLIQYYNGEERAKGNILERFSAQQFPDLHSELNLSSLELGDSALYFCASSVGTLVGEQFFGPGTRLTVL.